This entry describes one T cell receptor (beta chain). These data are taken from a study of shared clonotypes between healthy human individuals. Sequencing used immunoSEQ multiplex PCR; TCRdb keeps in-frame clones, though not all of them. The table shows about 2.1 million clones, with 85% to 95% occurring only once. CD8 cells classed as naive were CD45RO-negative and positively selected for CCR7, excluding terminally differentiated effector memory CD45RA+ cells. The ends were cut back, 4 bases at V and 5 bases at J, with 10 bases in the middle. Germline loops: CDR1 SGHDT, CDR2 YYEEEE. The CDR3 has 13 amino acids.

This receptor was obtained from a man younger than 35 in good health. Some clones in this sample may be carry-over from other donors' samples. V and J are TRBV5-6 and TRBJ2-1; the D gene is possibly TRBD1 (5 bases). Sequencing was performed on naive CD8+ T cells from PBMCs. As DNA, the CDR3 is TGTGCCAGCAGCCAGTGGGGCCACAATGAGCAGTTCTTC. Protein product: CASSQWGHNEQFF.